The T cell receptor beta chain under discussion was sequenced for a study of cytotoxic CD8 clonotypes in ibrutinib-treated CLL. Looking at the study overall: The patient breakdown showed approximately 11 relapsed/refractory and around 16 treatment-naive cases, with 17 IGHV unmutated. Findings of the study overall: Rising at ibrutinib response, clonality subsequently fell back toward baseline at progression. Under treatment, the uncommon public clonotypes either contracted or remained stable.

Depth targeted 1 in 200,000 to 1 in 1 million T cells, averaging 10x coverage per clonotype. Only in-frame clones appear in the TCRdb table, and some are missing; sequencing was by immunoSEQ multiplex PCR. The profile shows 12,000 or so clones, over 60% of them singletons. In the case of this clone: What it binds is unknown.

Germline-derived CDR1 and CDR2 are SNHLY and FYNNEI. V was clipped by 8 bases and J by 1 base, with 17 bases between them. The CDR3 length is 16 residues. V usage is TRBV2 and J usage is TRBJ2-2; perhaps TRBD1 as D (6 bases). The TCR comes from a human donor with chronic lymphocytic leukemia. Source: PBMCs, taken at disease progression, from a patient treated with ibrutinib. CDR3 DNA sequence: TGTGCCAGCGGACCCTGGGGGACAATGAACACCGGGGAGCTGTTTTTT. This translates into CASGPWGTMNTGELFF. The full variable domain, in which reference TRBV2 and TRBJ2-2 provide the parts outside the CDR3, is EPEVTQTPSHQVTQMGQEVILRCVPISNHLYFYWYRQILGQKVEFLVSFYNNEISEKSEIFDDQFSVERPDGSNFTLKIRSTKLEDSAMYFCASGPWGTMNTGELFFGEGSRLTVL.